Listed below are T cell receptor beta chains from one sample, sequenced in a study of T cell responses to AZD1222 COVID-19 vaccine. Only in-frame clones appear in the TCRdb table, and some are missing; sequencing was by immunoSEQ multiplex PCR. The data contain approximately 120,000 clones, about 88% of them singletons. Specimen: peripheral blood, collected on day 0 of AZD1222 vaccination. Receptors originate from an adult in good health. Both conserved end residues are part of each CDR3. The D gene is left open where the match is weak. Expanded clones are given a class, and other clones once, few, many or no size at all.

clone_size	d_call	v_call	j_call	cdr3_nt	cdr3_aa
NA	NA	TRBV7-9	TRBJ1-3	TGTGCCAGCAGCTTAGTATCGGGGGGACTCTCTGGAAACACCATATATTTT	CASSLVSGGLSGNTIYF
NA	NA	TRBV4-2	TRBJ1-3	TGTGCCAGCAGCCCGAAACAGGGAGCTGGAAACACCATATATTTT	CASSPKQGAGNTIYF
NA	NA	TRBV12-3/TRBV12-4	TRBJ1-4	TGTGCCAGCAGTTTGAGTCGGGAGGAAAAACTGTTTTTT	CASSLSREEKLFF
NA	NA	TRBV5-5	TRBJ1-2	TGTGCCAGCAGCGAGACACGGACCTATGGCTACACCTTC	CASSETRTYGYTF
NA	NA	TRBV27	TRBJ2-3	TGTGCCAGCAGGGAGAGCACAGATACGCAGTATTTT	CASRESTDTQYF
NA	NA	TRBV5-1	TRBJ2-7	TGCGCCAGCAGCTTGGCCAACAGGGACGAGCAGTACTTC	CASSLANRDEQYF
once	TRBD1	TRBV11-3	TRBJ1-1	TGTGCCAGCAGCCCGGAGACAGGGAATACTGAAGCTTTCTTT	CASSPETGNTEAFF
once	NA	TRBV4-1	TRBJ1-3	TGCGCCAGCAGCCAAGGATACGGAAACACCATATATTTT	CASSQGYGNTIYF
NA	TRBD1	TRBV29-1	TRBJ1-2	TGCAGCGTTGGCAGCAGGGGGAACGGCTACACCTTC	CSVGSRGNGYTF
once	NA	TRBV5-4	TRBJ2-3	TGTGCCAGCAGCTTGGAGGGCACAGATACGCAGTATTTT	CASSLEGTDTQYF
NA	TRBD1	TRBV3-1/TRBV3-2	TRBJ2-7	TGTGCCAGCAGCCAAGTGGGACAGGCGCGGTACGAGCAGTACTTC	CASSQVGQARYEQYF
NA	NA	TRBV9	TRBJ2-3	TGTGCCAGCAGCGTAGAAGCGTCTAGCACAGATACGCAGTATTTT	CASSVEASSTDTQYF
NA	TRBD1	TRBV4-2	TRBJ1-6	TGTGCCAGCAGCCAAGAGTCTGGGAACAGGGGAAATTCACCCCTCCACTTT	CASSQESGNRGNSPLHF
NA	TRBD1	TRBV19	TRBJ1-5	TGTGCCAGTAGTCCGCAGACAGGGGGCGGCCAGCCCCAGCATTTT	CASSPQTGGGQPQHF
few	TRBD1	TRBV24-1	TRBJ2-1	TGTGCCACCAGTGATAACCGGGACAGGGGTGTCGATGAGCAGTTCTTC	CATSDNRDRGVDEQFF
NA	NA	TRBV4-1	TRBJ2-7	TGCGCCAGCAGCCATCCCGGGGCCTTCTACGAGCAGTACTTC	CASSHPGAFYEQYF
NA	TRBD1	TRBV7-3	TRBJ2-5	TGTGCCAGCAGCCCCCAGACAGGGTGGGGAGAGACCCAGTACTTC	CASSPQTGWGETQYF
NA	NA	TRBV19	TRBJ1-5	TGTGCCAGTAGTGCAGGGGAGACTCAGCCCCAGCATTTT	CASSAGETQPQHF
NA	TRBD1	TRBV29-1	TRBJ1-2	TGCAGCGAGGGGACAGGGGACTATGGCTACACCTTC	CSEGTGDYGYTF
NA	NA	TRBV27	TRBJ1-4	TGTGCCAGCAGTTTAAAAAGGGGGAATGAAAAACTGTTTTTT	CASSLKRGNEKLFF
once	NA	TRBV7-9	TRBJ1-2	TGTGCCAGCAGCAGTGTTCAAATCTATGGCTACACCTTC	CASSSVQIYGYTF
few	NA	TRBV19	TRBJ1-1	TGTGCCAGTAAGGGGAAGAACACTGAAGCTTTCTTT	CASKGKNTEAFF
NA	TRBD1	TRBV5-1	TRBJ2-5	TGCGCCAGCAGCTCAAAGGCGACAGGGGAGACCCAGTACTTC	CASSSKATGETQYF
NA	TRBD2	TRBV10-3	TRBJ2-3	TGTGCCATCAGCTCCCCGGGCGGGGGGGAAGATACGCAGTATTTT	CAISSPGGGEDTQYF
NA	TRBD2	TRBV27	TRBJ2-2	TGTGCCAGCACCGCGGGAGGGACGAACACCGGGGAGCTGTTTTTT	CASTAGGTNTGELFF
once	TRBD1	TRBV7-2	TRBJ2-2	TGTGCCAGCAGCTTAGCGCTCAGGGACAGCACCGGGGAGCTGTTTTTT	CASSLALRDSTGELFF
NA	NA	TRBV6-5	TRBJ2-7	TGTGCCAGCAGCCTTAGCGAGTTCTCGACCGAGCAGTACTTC	CASSLSEFSTEQYF
NA	TRBD1	TRBV5-1	TRBJ2-2	TGCGCCAGCAGAACGGACAGGGGTAACACCGGGGAGCTGTTTTTT	CASRTDRGNTGELFF
NA	TRBD1	TRBV5-5	TRBJ1-2	TGTGCCAGCAGGTTGAGACAGGGATTACACTATGGCTACACCTTC	CASRLRQGLHYGYTF
NA	NA	TRBV7-9	TRBJ1-2	TGTGCCAGCAGCTTTTCAGCACAGCCTGAGGGGGGCTACACCTTC	CASSFSAQPEGGYTF
NA	NA	TRBV3-1/TRBV3-2	TRBJ2-2	TGTGCGACAAGTGGGGGGCGCGTAAGCGGGGAGCTGTTTTTT	CATSGGRVSGELFF
NA	NA	TRBV5-1	TRBJ1-4	TGCGCCAGCAGCTTGGCCCCGGGGCAGGGCGGAGAAAAACTGTTTTTT	CASSLAPGQGGEKLFF
NA	TRBD1	TRBV10-3	TRBJ1-6	TGTGCCATCAGTGACCCCCGAGGGACAGCGGGGGATTCACCCCTCCACTTT	CAISDPRGTAGDSPLHF
NA	NA	TRBV6-5	TRBJ2-7	TGTGCCAGCAGTTTGCACATCTCCTACGAGCAGTACTTC	CASSLHISYEQYF
NA	TRBD2	TRBV3-1/TRBV3-2	TRBJ2-2	TGTGCCAGCAGCCAAGATAGGGCTAGCGGGGGTACCATCATGGGCACCGGGGAGCTGTTTTTT	CASSQDRASGGTIMGTGELFF
NA	NA	TRBV25-1	TRBJ1-1	TGTGCCAGCAGTGGCCTACTGGGGGGGCGATGGACTGAAGCTTTCTTT	CASSGLLGGRWTEAFF
NA	TRBD1	TRBV4-3	TRBJ2-5	TGCGCCAGCAGCCAATACCCGCGGACAGGGGTGGAGACCCAGTACTTC	CASSQYPRTGVETQYF
NA	NA	TRBV10-3	TRBJ1-6	TGTGCCATCAGGGTGGGGGACACACACAATTCACCCCTCCACTTT	CAIRVGDTHNSPLHF
once	NA	TRBV19	TRBJ1-5	TGTGCCAGCACTACAGGCGGCCATTTTCAGCCCCAGCATTTT	CASTTGGHFQPQHF
NA	TRBD1	TRBV6-5	TRBJ1-4	TGTGCCAGCAGGGGACAGGTTTCAACTAATGAAAAACTGTTTTTT	CASRGQVSTNEKLFF
few	NA	TRBV19	TRBJ1-3	TGTGCCAGTAGTATCCCGCCTTCCTCCGGTTACTCTGGAAACACCATATATTTT	CASSIPPSSGYSGNTIYF
NA	NA	TRBV24-1	TRBJ2-2	TGTGCCACCAGTCGGTTCGAGACCGGGGAGCTGTTTTTT	CATSRFETGELFF
NA	NA	TRBV18	TRBJ1-2	TGTGCCAGCTCACCAGTAAGCTATGGCTACACCTTC	CASSPVSYGYTF
NA	TRBD1	TRBV27	TRBJ1-2	TGTGCCAGCAGTGTAAGGACAGGGGGCTACTATGGCTACACCTTC	CASSVRTGGYYGYTF
NA	NA	TRBV18	TRBJ2-1	TGTGCCAGCTCACCAGGCCACAATGAGCAGTTCTTC	CASSPGHNEQFF
NA	NA	TRBV10-3	TRBJ1-2	TGTGCCATCAGCCAGGGAGTAACTAACTATGGCTACACCTTC	CAISQGVTNYGYTF
NA	TRBD1	TRBV4-1	TRBJ2-7	TGCGCCAGCAGCCAAACGACAGGGGCGGCGGACTACGAGCAGTACTTC	CASSQTTGAADYEQYF
NA	NA	TRBV24-1	TRBJ2-7	TGTGCCACGGGTGAGGGGCCTTCCTACGAGCAGTACTTC	CATGEGPSYEQYF
NA	NA	TRBV27	TRBJ1-6	TGTGCCAGCAGTTTGGCAGGGAACTCACCCCTCCACTTT	CASSLAGNSPLHF
NA	NA	TRBV11-3	TRBJ2-3	TGTGCCAGCAGCCGGGGAGGCTCGAGCACAGATACGCAGTATTTT	CASSRGGSSTDTQYF
NA	NA	TRBV5-1	TRBJ1-6	TGCGCCAGCAGCTTGACGGGGATCAATTCACCCCTCCACTTT	CASSLTGINSPLHF
NA	NA	TRBV15	TRBJ2-1	TGTGCCACCAGCAGAGGGGAGCTCTCCTACAATGAGCAGTTCTTC	CATSRGELSYNEQFF